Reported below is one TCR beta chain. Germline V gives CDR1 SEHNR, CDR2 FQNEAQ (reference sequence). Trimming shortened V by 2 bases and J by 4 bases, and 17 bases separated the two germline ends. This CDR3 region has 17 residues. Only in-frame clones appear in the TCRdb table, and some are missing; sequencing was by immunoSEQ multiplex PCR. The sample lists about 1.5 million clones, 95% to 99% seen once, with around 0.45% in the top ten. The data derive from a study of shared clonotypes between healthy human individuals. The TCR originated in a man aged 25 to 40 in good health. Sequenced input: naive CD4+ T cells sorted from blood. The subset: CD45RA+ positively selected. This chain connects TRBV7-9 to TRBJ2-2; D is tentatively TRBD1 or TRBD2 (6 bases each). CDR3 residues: CASSLFAGLGGTGELFF. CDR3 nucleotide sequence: TGTGCCAGCAGCTTATTCGCGGGATTAGGGGGCACCGGGGAGCTGTTTTTT.